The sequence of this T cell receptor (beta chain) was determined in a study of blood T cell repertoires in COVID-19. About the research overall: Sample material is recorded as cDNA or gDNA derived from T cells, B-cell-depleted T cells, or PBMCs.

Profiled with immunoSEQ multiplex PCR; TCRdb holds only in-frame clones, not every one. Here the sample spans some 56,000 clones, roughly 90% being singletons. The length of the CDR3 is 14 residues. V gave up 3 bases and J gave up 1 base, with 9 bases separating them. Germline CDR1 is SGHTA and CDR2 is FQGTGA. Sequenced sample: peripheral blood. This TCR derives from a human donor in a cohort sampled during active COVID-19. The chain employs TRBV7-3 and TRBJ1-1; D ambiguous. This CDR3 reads CASSLGSPNTEAFF. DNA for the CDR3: TGTGCCAGCAGCTTGGGCAGCCCGAACACTGAAGCTTTCTTT. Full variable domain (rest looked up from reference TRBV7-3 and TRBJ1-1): GAGVSQTPSNKVTEKGKYVELRCDPISGHTALYWYRQSLGQGPEFLIYFQGTGAADDSGLPNDRFFAVRPEGSVSTLKIQRTERGDSAVYLCASSLGSPNTEAFFGQGTRLTVV.